This T cell receptor beta chain was captured in a study of blood T cell repertoires in COVID-19. V lost 6 bases, J lost 0 bases, and 15 bases lay in between. The CDR3 has 17 amino acids. The germline V gene encodes CDR1 LNHDA and CDR2 SQIVND (reference sequence). Sequenced by immunoSEQ multiplex PCR; TCRdb stores in-frame clones only, minus some. Of some 170,000 clones in the sample, approximately 90% were seen once. V and J are TRBV19 and TRBJ2-6; D possibly corresponds to TRBD1 (6 bases). The sample taken for sequencing was peripheral blood. The clonotype was recovered from a woman aged 50 to 65 with acute or convalescent COVID-19. CDR3: CASSPGTPFSGANVLTF. For the CDR3, the DNA is TGTGCCAGTAGCCCCGGGACACCCTTCTCTGGGGCCAACGTCCTGACTTTC.